This T cell receptor (beta chain) was sequenced in a study of identical twins. Trimming pared 6 bases from V and 4 bases from J, leaving 10 bases between. The CDR3 covers 12 residues. Germline CDR1 is SNHLY and CDR2 is FYNNEI. TCRdb redid the calling of the 5' RACE reads with MiXCR, one entry per CDR3 protein. Here the sample spans approximately 620,000 distinct CDR3 sequences, 8.6% being singletons. Study conclusions and caveats: Twins' excess sharing was less marked for out-of-frame beta sequences.

Of note for this clonotype: Antigen unknown.

In every case, the donor was a healthy Caucasian. The sample also formed part of further work on yellow fever vaccine responses in identical twins.

This receptor was identified in a young woman in good health. The chain is built from TRBV2 and TRBJ2-7; D is uncertain. Input material: PBMCs. The CDR3 reads CASSTPRYEQYF. The CDR3 nucleotides are TGTGCCAGCAGCACGCCCCGGTACGAGCAGTACTTC.